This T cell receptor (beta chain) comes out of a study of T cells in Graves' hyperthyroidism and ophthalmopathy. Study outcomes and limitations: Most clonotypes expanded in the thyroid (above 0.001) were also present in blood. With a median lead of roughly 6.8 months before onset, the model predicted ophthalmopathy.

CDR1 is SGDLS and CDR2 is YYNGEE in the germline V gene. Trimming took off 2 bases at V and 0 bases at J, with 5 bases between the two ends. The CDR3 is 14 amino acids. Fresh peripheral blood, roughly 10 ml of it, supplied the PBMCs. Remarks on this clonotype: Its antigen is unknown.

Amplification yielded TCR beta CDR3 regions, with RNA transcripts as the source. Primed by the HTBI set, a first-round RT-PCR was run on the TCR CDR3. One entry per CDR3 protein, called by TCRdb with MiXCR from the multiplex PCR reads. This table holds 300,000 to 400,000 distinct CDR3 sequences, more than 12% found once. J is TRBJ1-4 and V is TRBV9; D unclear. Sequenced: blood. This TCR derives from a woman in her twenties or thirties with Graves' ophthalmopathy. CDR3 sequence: CASSVSSTNEKLFF. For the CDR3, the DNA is TGTGCCAGCAGCGTCAGTTCAACTAATGAAAAACTGTTTTTT.